This T cell receptor (beta chain) was documented in a study of blood T cell repertoires in COVID-19. On the study more broadly: Both acute and convalescent COVID-19 samples were obtained from the United States, Italy and Spain. T cells, B-cell-depleted T cells, or PBMCs provided the cDNA or gDNA that served as material.

Source study methods: The assay estimated nucleated cells by amplifying reference gene primers. Libraries were prepared by immunoSEQ multiplex PCR; TCRdb keeps only in-frame clonotypes and omits some of them. The DNA was the basis for D and trimming; V, J and clone size are from that table. Here the sample spans some 200,000 clones, over 80% being singletons. Patients in Seattle were enrolled during active infection, then followed longitudinally. The TCR comes from a man in his 60s with COVID-19, enrolled during active disease. Sequenced material: peripheral blood.

CDR3 sequence: CASSLLRVEYTDTQYF. The CDR3 DNA sequence: TGTGCCAGCAGCTTGCTCAGGGTGGAATACACAGATACGCAGTATTTT. V usage is TRBV5-8 and J usage is TRBJ2-3; a possible D gene is TRBD1 (5 bases). CDR1 is SGHTS, CDR2 YDEGEE, per germline. There are 16 residues in the CDR3. V gave up 1 base and J gave up 2 bases, with 14 bases separating them.